This TCR beta chain came from a study of T cell responses to AZD1222 COVID-19 vaccine. Whole-study results and caveats: After two AZD1222 doses, spike-specific TCR breadth and depth rose versus day 0.

CDR1 is SGHRS and CDR2 is YFSETQ in the germline V gene. Deletions cut 4 bases from V and 6 bases from J, with 14 bases between. The CDR3 length is 15 residues. The table came from immunoSEQ multiplex PCR; TCRdb's copy has only in-frame clones and leaves some out. The sample yields over 120,000 clones, about 93% seen once. With respect to this clone: What it recognizes is unknown.

The clonotype was recovered from an adult in good health. Sequencing was performed on peripheral blood, taken on day 0 of AZD1222 vaccination. The chain recombines TRBV5-1 with TRBJ1-6; D might be TRBD1 (6 bases). The CDR3: CASSTAGASNSPLHF. CDR3 DNA sequence: TGCGCCAGCAGCACGGCAGGGGCGTCTAATTCACCCCTCCACTTT.